The sequence of this T cell receptor beta chain was determined in a study of siplizumab effects on memory and regulatory T cells. Points from the study as a whole: Under siplizumab, alloreactive sequences traced to unstimulated CD4+ memory cells were significantly reduced. Major contributors to the alloresponse seemed to be naive T cells, which also appeared more diverse than memory cells. Mean Treg-derived proportions of mappable alloreactive CD4+ clones were 55% to 75% for siplizumab and 26.9% for controls.

Notes on this clone: The antigen is not known.

Each sample had roughly 10^5 TCR templates assayed. Only in-frame clones appear in the TCRdb table, and some are missing; sequencing was by immunoSEQ multiplex PCR. This sample yields some 90,000 clones, of which more than 80% are seen a single time; roughly 15% belongs to the top ten. Trimming stripped 5 bases from V and 3 bases from J, with 6 bases between. The CDR3 is 12 amino acids. Germline CDR1 is SEHNR and CDR2 is FQNEAQ (reference sequence). Sequences were obtained from CD4+ T cells sorted from blood. The source of this sequence is a human donor in good health. The chain joins TRBV7-9 to TRBJ2-3, with D possibly TRBD1 on 5 matching bases. DNA for the CDR3: TGTGCCAGCAGCCGACAGACAGATACGCAGTATTTT. Amino acid sequence: CASSRQTDTQYF. The whole variable domain, remainder taken from reference TRBV7-9 and TRBJ2-3, is DTGVSQNPRHKITKRGQNVTFRCDPISEHNRLYWYRQTLGQGPEFLTYFQNEAQLEKSRLLSDRFSAERPKGSFSTLEIQRTEQGDSAMYLCASSRQTDTQYFGPGTRLTVL.